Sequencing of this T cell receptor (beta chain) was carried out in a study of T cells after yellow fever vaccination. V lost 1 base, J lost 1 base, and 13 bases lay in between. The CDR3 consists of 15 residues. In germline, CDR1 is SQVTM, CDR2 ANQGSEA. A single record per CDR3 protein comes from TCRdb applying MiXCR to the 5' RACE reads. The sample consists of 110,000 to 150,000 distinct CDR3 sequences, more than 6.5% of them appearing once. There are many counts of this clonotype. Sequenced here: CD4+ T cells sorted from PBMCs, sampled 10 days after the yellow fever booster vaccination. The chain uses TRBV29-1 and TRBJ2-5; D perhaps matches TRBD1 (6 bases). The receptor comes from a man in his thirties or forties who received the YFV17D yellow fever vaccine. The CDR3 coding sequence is TGCAGCGTTGAAGCGGGGACACTTCTCCAAGAGACCCAGTACTTC. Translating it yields CSVEAGTLLQETQYF.